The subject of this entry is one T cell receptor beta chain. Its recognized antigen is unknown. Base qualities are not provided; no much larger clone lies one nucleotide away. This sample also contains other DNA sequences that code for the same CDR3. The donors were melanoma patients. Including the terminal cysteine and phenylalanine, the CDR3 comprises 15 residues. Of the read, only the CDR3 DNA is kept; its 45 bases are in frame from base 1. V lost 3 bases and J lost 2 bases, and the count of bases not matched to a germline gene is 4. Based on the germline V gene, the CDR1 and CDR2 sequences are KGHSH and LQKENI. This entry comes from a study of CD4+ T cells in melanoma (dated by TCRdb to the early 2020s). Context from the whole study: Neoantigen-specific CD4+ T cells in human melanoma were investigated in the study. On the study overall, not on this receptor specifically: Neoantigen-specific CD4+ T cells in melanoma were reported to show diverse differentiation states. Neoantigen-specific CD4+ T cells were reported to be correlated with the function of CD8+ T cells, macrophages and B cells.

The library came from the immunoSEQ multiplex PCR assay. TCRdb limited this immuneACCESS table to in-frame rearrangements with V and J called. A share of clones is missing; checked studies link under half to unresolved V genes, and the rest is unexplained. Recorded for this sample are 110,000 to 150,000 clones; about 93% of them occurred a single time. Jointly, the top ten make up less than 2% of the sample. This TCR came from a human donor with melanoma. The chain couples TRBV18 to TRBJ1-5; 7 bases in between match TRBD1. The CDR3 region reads CASSPQGGGNQPQHF. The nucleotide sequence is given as TGTGCCAGCTCACCTCAGGGGGGAGGCAATCAGCCCCAGCATTTT.